This T cell receptor (beta chain) appears in the sequencing data of a study of OX40 agonist ivuxolimab in advanced cancers. Overall study context: A male proportion of 82.7% was recorded, with mean age around 60 years and range roughly 20 to 85. Anti-PD-1, anti-PD-L1 or anti-CTLA-4 therapy given earlier was allowed, and roughly 40% had some.

The data were produced by immunoSEQ multiplex PCR, yet TCRdb's version contains in-frame clones alone and is incomplete. The sample has some 30,000 clones; roughly 90% are singletons. The CDR3 runs to 11 residues. CDR1 is MNHEY, CDR2 SMNVEV, per germline (reference sequence). Trimming took 4 bases from V and 4 from J, leaving 1 base between them. On this clone itself: What it binds is unknown.

The study's findings and limits: Clonal expansion by week 6 occurred in CD4+ and CD8+ blood T cells (at 0.1 to 3.0 mg/kg). The study found that CD8+ T cells averaged more expanded clones than CD4+.

The rearrangement links TRBV27 to TRBJ2-2; D is ambiguous. The sample was CD4+ or CD8+ T cells sorted from blood, taken in a trial of the OX40 agonist ivuxolimab. The TCR sequence derives from an adult with an advanced solid tumor such as melanoma, head and neck, liver or kidney cancer. For the CDR3, the DNA is TGTGCCAGCAGTTCCACCGGGGAGCTGTTTTTT. It specifies CASSSTGELFF.